Listed here is a single T cell receptor (beta chain). Its antigen is currently not known. No base-level quality is on record; no much larger clone is a single base apart. Healthy HIV-negative adults with no recently reported acute infections or vaccinations were included as donors. Only Caucasian adults living in Nashville, Tennessee, USA were represented among the donors. In the unsorted samples, 85 million to 100 million PBMCs were counted, and genomic DNA was extracted using the QIAamp DNA Blood Mini kit. Blood was collected by leukapheresis, and PBMCs were isolated by Ficoll-Histopaque density gradient centrifugation and then cryopreserved in liquid nitrogen vapor phase. The data stem from a study of shared clonotypes between healthy human individuals (dated by TCRdb to 2018 to 2021). With respect to the entire study: Three men and two women, aged 18 to 49 years, made up the cohort. To estimate repertoire size and how much clonotypes are shared between individuals, the study performed deep sequencing of blood TCR repertoires from five healthy adults. Different laboratories and diverse techniques were used to prepare libraries and sequence TCR repertoires, to increase sequencing depth and limit assay-specific biases. Leukapheresis yielded between about 0.94 and 8.9 billion PBMCs per donor. Paper-wide results and their limitations: The small number of donors limited the genetic and exposure-history diversity represented. Only blood was sampled, and tissue TCR repertoires likely differ from those in blood. Pairwise subsampling led to the expectation that sequencing depth would affect the degree of clonotype sharing among donors.

The germline V gene yields SGHTA for CDR1 and FQGNSA for CDR2. Ends trimmed: V by 5 bases, J by 8 bases; bases unmatched to a gene: 10. The CDR3 contains 15 residues, cysteine and phenylalanine counted. Just the 45-base CDR3 DNA is kept, in frame starting at base 1. TCR CDR3 regions were amplified from genomic DNA by multiplex PCR using the deep immunoSEQ assay. Extracted genomic DNA from each cell subset was distributed evenly across all wells of several immunoSEQ 96-well plates, and each plate was treated as a replicate. For unsorted PBMC, around 330 ng genomic DNA, equal to roughly 32,000 T cell genomes, was loaded into each replicate PCR. Genomic DNA from unsorted PBMC was sequenced over ten immunoSEQ deep assay plates. Purified libraries were quantified with a Qubit 3.0 fluorometer, sized on a Bioanalyzer 2100, and re-quantified with the KAPA Library Quantification kit. Every immunoSEQ 96-well plate was sequenced on a separate single-read 150-cycle Illumina NextSeq 550 flow cell. From the authors' description of their analysis: Because the immunoSEQ output included only junctional sequences and no quality scores, the filtering could not be the same as the filtering used for full-length reads. Sequences were annotated with PyIR, a Python wrapper for IgBLAST v1.9, using IMGT germline references to assign V/J genes and CDR3. Reads with weak V/J assignments (E-value above 1e-6), missing CDR3, stop codons, out-of-frame junctions, or ambiguous translated residues were removed. V3J clonotypes were defined as sequences sharing an identical inferred V gene, J gene, and CDR3 amino acid sequence. Percentage overlap between repertoires was computed as shared unique clonotypes divided by the size of the smaller repertoire. Repertoire richness was assessed with RTK rarefaction, the Chao1 estimator, and Recon v2.1 estimates of unobserved clonotypes. This is the immuneACCESS table as TCRdb keeps it, with only in-frame sequences that have V and J called. A part of the clones is gone; compared with another copy, unresolved V genes explain less than half, and the rest is unexplained. The V and J calls and clone size come from that table; D and trimming were worked out from the DNA. The sample yields approximately 500,000 clones; around 85% were counted once. The ten most abundant clones make up 10% to 15% of the sample.

In this chain, TRBV7-2 is recombined with TRBJ1-4; 8 bases in the junction line up with TRBD1. This sequence was found in a woman aged 40-49 years in good health. Some clones in this sample may be carry-over from other donors' samples. The sequenced sample was PBMCs. The sequenced DNA: TGTGCCAGCAGCGTACAGGGGGGGGCTGGAGAAAAACTGTTTTTT. Translated, this gives CASSVQGGAGEKLFF.